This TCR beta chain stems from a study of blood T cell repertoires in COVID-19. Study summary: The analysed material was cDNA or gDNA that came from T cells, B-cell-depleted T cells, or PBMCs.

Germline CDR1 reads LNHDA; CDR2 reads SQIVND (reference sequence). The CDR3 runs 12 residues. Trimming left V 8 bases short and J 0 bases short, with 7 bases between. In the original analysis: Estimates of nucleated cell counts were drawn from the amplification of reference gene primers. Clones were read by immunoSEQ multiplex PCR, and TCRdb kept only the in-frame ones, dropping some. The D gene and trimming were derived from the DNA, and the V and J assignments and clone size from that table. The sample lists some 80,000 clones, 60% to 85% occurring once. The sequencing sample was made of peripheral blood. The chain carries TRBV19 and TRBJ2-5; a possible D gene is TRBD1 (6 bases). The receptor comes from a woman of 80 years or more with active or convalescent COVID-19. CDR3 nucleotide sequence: TGTGCCAGTGGACAGTACCAAGAGACCCAGTACTTC. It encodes CASGQYQETQYF.